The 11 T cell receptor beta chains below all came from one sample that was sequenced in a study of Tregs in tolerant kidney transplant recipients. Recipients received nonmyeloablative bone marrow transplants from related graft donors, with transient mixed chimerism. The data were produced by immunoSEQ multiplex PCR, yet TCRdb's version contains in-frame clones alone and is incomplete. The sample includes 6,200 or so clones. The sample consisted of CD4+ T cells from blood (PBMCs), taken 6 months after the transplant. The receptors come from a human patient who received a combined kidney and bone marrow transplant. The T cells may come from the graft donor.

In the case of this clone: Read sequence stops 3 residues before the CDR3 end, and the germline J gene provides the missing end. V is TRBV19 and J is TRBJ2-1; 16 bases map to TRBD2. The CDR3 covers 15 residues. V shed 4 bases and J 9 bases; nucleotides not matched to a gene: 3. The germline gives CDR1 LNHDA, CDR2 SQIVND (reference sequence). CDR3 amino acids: CASSTGLAGGGEQFF. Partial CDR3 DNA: TGTGCCAGTAGTACGGGACTAGCGGGAGGGGGTGAG.

This CDR3 reads CASSRGRPSTEAFF. CDR3 DNA (partial): TGTGCCAGCAGCCGGGGTCGCCCGAGCACTGAA. The chain employs TRBV13 and TRBJ1-1; unclear D gene. The read finishes 3 residues shy of the CDR3 end, and the germline J gene is used to complete it. The germline V gene has CDR1 PRHDT and CDR2 FYEKMQ (reference sequence). Trimming cost V 5 bases and J 4 bases, with 14 bases left between them. The CDR3 sequence is 14 residues long.

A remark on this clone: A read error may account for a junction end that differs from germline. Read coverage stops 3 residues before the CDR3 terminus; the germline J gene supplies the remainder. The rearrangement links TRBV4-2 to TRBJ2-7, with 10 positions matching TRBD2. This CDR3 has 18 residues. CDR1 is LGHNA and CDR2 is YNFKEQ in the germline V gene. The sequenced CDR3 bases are TGCGCCAGCAGCCAAGTCGTGAGCGGGAGGGCCTTCTTGTACGAG. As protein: CASSQVVSGRAFLYE. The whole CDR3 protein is CASSQVVSGRAFLYEQYF.

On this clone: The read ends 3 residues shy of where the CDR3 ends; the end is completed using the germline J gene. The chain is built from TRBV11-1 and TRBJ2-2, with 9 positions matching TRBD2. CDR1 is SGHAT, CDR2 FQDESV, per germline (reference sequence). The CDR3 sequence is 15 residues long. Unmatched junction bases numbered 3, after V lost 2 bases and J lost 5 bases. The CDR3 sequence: CASSLRLAGTGELFF. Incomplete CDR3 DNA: TGTGCCAGCAGCTTACGGCTAGCGGGGACCGGGGAG.

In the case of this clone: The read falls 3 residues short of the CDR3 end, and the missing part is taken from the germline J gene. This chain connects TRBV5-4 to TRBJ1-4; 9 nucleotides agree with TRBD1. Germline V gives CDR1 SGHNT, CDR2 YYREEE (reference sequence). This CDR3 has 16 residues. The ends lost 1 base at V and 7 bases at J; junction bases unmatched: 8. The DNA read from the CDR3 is TGTGCCAGCAGCTTGAGTCGGACAGGGGTCGGTGAAAAA. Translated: CASSLSRTGVGEK. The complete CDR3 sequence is CASSLSRTGVGEKLFF.

The CDR3 here is CASSFPSGNTGELFF. Incomplete CDR3 DNA: TGCGCCAGCAGCTTCCCCAGCGGAAACACCGGGGAG. The rearrangement joins TRBV5-1 to TRBJ2-2; D is possibly TRBD2 (5 bases). The read ends 3 residues before the CDR3 terminus; that terminus is restored from the germline J gene. Germline lookup yields CDR1 SGHRS and CDR2 YFSETQ. This CDR3 is 15 amino acids long. V was pared by 2 bases and J by 2 bases, with 10 bases between.

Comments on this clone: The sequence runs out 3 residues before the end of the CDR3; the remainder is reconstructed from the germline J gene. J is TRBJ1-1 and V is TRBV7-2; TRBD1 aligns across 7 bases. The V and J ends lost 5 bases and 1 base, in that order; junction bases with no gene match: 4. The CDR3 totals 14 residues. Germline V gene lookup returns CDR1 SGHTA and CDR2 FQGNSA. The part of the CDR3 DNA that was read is TGTGCCAGCAGCCCCCAGGGGGGGAACACTGAA. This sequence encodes CASSPQGGNTE. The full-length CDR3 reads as CASSPQGGNTEAFF.

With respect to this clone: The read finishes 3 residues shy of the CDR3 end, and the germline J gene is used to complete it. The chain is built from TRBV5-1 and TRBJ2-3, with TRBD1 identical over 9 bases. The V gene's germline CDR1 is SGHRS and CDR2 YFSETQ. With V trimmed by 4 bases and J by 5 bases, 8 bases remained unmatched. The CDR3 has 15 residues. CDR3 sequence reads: CASSGGQGAIDTQYF. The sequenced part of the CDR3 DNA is TGCGCCAGCAGCGGGGGACAGGGCGCGATAGATACG. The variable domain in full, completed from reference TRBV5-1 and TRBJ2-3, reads KAGVTQTPRYLIKTRGQQVTLSCSPISGHRSVSWYQQTPGQGLQFLFEYFSETQRNKGNFPGRFSGRQFSNSRSEMNVSTLELGDSALYLCASSGGQGAIDTQYFGPGTRLTVL.

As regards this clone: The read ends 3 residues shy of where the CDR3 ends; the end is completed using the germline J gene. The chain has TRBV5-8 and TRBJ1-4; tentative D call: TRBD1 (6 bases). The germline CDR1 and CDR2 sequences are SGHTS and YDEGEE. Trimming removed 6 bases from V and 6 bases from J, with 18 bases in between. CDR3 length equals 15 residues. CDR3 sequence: CASNRQAEGYEKLFF. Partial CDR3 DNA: TGTGCCAGCAACCGACAGGCAGAGGGATATGAAAAA.

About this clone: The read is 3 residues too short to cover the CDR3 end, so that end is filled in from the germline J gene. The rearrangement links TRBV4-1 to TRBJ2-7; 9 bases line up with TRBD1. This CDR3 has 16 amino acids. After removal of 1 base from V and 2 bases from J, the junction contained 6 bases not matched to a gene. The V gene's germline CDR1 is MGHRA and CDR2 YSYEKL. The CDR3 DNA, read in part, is TGCGCCAGCAGCCAAGGTGGACAGGGGTCGCCCTACGAG. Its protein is CASSQGGQGSPYE. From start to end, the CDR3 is CASSQGGQGSPYEQYF.

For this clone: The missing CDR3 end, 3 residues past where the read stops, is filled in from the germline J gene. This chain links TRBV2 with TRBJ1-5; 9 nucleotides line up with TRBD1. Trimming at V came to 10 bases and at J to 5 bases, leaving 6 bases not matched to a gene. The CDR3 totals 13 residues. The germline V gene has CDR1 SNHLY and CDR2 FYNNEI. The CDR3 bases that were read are TGTGCCATCCGGGACAGGGCATATCAGCCC. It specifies CAIRDRAYQP. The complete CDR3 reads CAIRDRAYQPQHF.